This T cell receptor beta chain was obtained from a study of cytomegalovirus exposure and HLA in healthy donors. The CDR3 has 15 residues. In germline, CDR1 is MGHRA, CDR2 YSYEKL. The J segment lost 5 bases and the V segment lost 3 bases, leaving 9 bases of the junction unmatched. This clone has more than one count but fewer than ten. 60 Vbeta and 13 Jbeta primers were used in PCR. Sequenced by immunoSEQ multiplex PCR; TCRdb stores in-frame clones only, minus some. The sample consists of about 140,000 clones, around 86% of them appearing once. Source material: PBMCs. This rearrangement joins TRBV4-1 to TRBJ2-7; 8 bases line up with TRBD2. The receptor was derived from a female donor in good health and CMV-seronegative. CDR3 loop: CASSQTAGVIDEQYF. CDR3 coding DNA: TGCGCCAGCAGCCAGACAGCGGGAGTAATTGACGAGCAGTACTTC.